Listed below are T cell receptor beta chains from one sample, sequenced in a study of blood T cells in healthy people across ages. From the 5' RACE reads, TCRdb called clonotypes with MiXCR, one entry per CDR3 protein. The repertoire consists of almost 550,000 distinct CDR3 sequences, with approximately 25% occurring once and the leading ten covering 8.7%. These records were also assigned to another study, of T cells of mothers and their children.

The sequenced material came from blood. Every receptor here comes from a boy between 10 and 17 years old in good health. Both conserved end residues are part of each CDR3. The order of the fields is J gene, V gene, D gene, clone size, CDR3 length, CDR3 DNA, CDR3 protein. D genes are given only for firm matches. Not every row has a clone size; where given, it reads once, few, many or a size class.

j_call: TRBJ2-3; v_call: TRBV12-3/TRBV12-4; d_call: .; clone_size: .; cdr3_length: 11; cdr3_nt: TGTGCCAGCGGTTTTAGTTTTACGCAGTATTTT; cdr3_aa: CASGFSFTQYF
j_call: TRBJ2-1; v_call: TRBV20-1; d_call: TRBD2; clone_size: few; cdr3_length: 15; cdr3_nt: TGCAGTGCTAGATTATTGCGGGGGGCAAACAATGAGCAGTTCTTC; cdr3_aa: CSARLLRGANNEQFF
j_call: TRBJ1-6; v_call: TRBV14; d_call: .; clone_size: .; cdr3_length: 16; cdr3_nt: TGTGCCAGCAGCCAAGGAAGTGGCTGGGACTATTCACCCCTCCACTTT; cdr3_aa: CASSQGSGWDYSPLHF
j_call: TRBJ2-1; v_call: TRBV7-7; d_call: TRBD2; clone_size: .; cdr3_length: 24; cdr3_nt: TGTGCTAGCAGCCCCTTTTTAGGCGCCCCAACTAGCGGGAGAGTATCGGGGCCTTACAATGAGCAGTTCTTC; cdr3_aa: CASSPFLGAPTSGRVSGPYNEQFF
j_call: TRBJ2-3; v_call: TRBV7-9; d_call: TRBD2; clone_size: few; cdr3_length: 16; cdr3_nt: TGTGCCAGCAGCTTAGGACTAGCGGGAATCACAGATACGCAGTATTTT; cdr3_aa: CASSLGLAGITDTQYF
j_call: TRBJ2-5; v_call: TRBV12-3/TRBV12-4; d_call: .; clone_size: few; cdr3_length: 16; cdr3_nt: TGTGCCAGCAGTTTAGGGCAGGGCAGAAACCAAGAGACCCAGTACTTC; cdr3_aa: CASSLGQGRNQETQYF
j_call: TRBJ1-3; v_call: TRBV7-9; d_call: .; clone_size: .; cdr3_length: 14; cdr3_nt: TGTGCCAACCAACCGGGGGGCGCTGGAAACACCATATATTTT; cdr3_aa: CANQPGGAGNTIYF
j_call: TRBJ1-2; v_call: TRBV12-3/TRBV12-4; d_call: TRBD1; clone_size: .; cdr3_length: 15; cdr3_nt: TGTGCCAGCAGCGCCAGGACAGGGGGCGTTTATGGCTACACCTTC; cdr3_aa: CASSARTGGVYGYTF
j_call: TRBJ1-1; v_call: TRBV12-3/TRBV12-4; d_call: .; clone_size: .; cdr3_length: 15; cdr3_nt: TGTGCCAGCAGTTTAGTTGGAGGGAGGGAGACTGAAGCTTTCTTT; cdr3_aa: CASSLVGGRETEAFF
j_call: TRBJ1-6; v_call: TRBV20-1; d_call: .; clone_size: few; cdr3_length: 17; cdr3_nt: TGCAGTGCTAGAGATCTGAGGGTGGATTCCTATAATTCACCCCTCCACTTT; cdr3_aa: CSARDLRVDSYNSPLHF
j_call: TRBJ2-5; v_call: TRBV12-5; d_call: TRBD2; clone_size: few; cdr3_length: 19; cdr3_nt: TGTGCTAGTGGTTCGTCGACTAGCGGTCCAGGCCGAGGAGGAGAGACCCAGTACTTC; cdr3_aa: CASGSSTSGPGRGGETQYF
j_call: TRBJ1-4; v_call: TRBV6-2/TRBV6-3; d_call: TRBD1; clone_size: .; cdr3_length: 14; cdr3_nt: TGTGCCAGCAGAAGGGACAGGGGGCTCGAAAAACTGTTTTTT; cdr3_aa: CASRRDRGLEKLFF
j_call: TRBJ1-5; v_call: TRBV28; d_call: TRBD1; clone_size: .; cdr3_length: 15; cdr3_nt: TGTGCCAGCAGATCACAGGGGACTAGCAATCAGCCCCAGCATTTT; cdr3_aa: CASRSQGTSNQPQHF
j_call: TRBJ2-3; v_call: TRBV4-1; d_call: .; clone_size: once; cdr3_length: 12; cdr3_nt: TGCGCCAGCAGCACCCTGTCAGATACGCAGTATTTT; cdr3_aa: CASSTLSDTQYF
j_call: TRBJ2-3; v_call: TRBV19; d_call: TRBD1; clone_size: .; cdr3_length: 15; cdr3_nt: TGTGCCAGTAGTCCCCGGGACAGGGTGACAGATACGCAGTATTTT; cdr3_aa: CASSPRDRVTDTQYF
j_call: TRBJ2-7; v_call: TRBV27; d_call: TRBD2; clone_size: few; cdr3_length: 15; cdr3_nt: TGTGCCAGCAGTTATGGGACTAGTGGAAAGTCCGAGCAGTACTTC; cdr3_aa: CASSYGTSGKSEQYF
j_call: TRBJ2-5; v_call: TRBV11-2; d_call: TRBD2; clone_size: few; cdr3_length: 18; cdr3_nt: TGTGCCAGCAGCTTAGATCAGATAAGTCTAGCGGGCGGCGAGACCCAGTACTTC; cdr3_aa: CASSLDQISLAGGETQYF
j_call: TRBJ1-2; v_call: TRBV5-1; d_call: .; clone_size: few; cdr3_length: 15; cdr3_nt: TGCGCCAGCAGCTTGGCCTCGGGGTTAGACTATGGCTACACCTTC; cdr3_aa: CASSLASGLDYGYTF
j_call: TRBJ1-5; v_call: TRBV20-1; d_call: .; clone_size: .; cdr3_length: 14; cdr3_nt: TGCAGTGCTAGTCAGGGGCCGACTTATCAGCCCCAGCATTTT; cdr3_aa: CSASQGPTYQPQHF
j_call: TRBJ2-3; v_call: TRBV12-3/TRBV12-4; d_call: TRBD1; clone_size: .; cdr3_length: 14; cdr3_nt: TGTGCCAGCAGTCCCGGACAGGAAGCGGATACGGAGTATTTT; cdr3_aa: CASSPGQEADTEYF
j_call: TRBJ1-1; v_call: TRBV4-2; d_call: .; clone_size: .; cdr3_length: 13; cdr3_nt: TGTGCCAGCAGCCAAGGGGGGAGCACTGAAGCTTTCTTT; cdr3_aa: CASSQGGSTEAFF
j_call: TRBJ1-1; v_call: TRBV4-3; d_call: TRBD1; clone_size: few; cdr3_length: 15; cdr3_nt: TGCGCCAGCAGCCAATTCTCAGGGGGCGTCACTGAAGCTTTCTTT; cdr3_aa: CASSQFSGGVTEAFF
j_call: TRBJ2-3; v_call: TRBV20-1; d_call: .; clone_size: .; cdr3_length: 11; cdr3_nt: TGCAGTGCGGGATTTACGGATACGCAGTATTTT; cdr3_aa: CSAGFTDTQYF
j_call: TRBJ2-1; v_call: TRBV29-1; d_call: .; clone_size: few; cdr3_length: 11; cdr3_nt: TGCAGCGTTGCTGACGTCAATGAGCAGTTCTTC; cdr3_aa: CSVADVNEQFF
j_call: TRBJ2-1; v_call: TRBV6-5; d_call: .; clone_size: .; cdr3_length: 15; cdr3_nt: TGTGCCAGCAGTTACTTTAGACCGAATACAAATGAGCAGTTCTTC; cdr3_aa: CASSYFRPNTNEQFF
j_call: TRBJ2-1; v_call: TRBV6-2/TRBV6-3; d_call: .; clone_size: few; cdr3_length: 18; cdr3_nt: TGTGCCAGCAGTTCGACGGACAGGATCGGGGGAGCCTACAATGAGCAGTTCTTC; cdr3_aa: CASSSTDRIGGAYNEQFF
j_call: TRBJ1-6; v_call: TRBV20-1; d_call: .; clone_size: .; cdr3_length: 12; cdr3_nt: TGCAGTGCCAAACAGCGGAATTCACCCCTCCACTTT; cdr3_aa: CSAKQRNSPLHF
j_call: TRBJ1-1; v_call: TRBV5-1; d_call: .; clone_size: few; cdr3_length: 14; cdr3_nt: TGCGCCAGCAGCCATGGGGACGGCGGCGCCGGGGATTTCTTT; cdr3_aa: CASSHGDGGAGDFF
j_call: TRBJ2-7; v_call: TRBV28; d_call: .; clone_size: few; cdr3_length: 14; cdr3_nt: TGTGCCAGCAGTTTCACACAGGCCGGCTACGAGCAGTACTTC; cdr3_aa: CASSFTQAGYEQYF
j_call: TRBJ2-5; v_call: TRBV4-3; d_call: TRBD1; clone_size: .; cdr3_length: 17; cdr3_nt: TGCGCCAGCAGCCAAGAAAGGTCCACAGGGGGCCTACAGACCCAGTACTTC; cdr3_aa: CASSQERSTGGLQTQYF
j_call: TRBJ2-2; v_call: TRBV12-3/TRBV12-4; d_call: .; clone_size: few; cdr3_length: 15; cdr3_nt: TGTGCCAGCAGTTTGGTGGGAATAAACACCGGGGAGCTGTTTTTT; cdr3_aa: CASSLVGINTGELFF
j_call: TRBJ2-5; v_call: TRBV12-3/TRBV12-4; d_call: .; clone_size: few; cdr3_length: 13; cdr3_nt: TGTGCTAGCAGATTAAGAATCCAAGAGACCCAGTACTTC; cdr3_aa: CASRLRIQETQYF
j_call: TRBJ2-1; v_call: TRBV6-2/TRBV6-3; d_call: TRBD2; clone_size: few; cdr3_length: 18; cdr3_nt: TGTGCCACCTCGTACGTGTTCGGCGGGGGGCTGACCTACAATGAGCAGTTCTTC; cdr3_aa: CATSYVFGGGLTYNEQFF
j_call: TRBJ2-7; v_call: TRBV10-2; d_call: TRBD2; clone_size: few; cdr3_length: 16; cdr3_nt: TGCGCCAGCAGAGCCCCCTCTAGCGGGAGTAAGAACGAGCAGTACTTC; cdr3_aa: CASRAPSSGSKNEQYF
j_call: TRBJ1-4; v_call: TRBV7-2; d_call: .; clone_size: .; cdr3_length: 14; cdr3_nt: TGTGCCAGCAGCTTAGAATCTCCCGGCGAAAAACTGTTTTTT; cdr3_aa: CASSLESPGEKLFF
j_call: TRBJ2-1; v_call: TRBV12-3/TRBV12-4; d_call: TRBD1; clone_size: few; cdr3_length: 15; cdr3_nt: TGTGCCAGCAGCCGCCTGAGCGGGGACAGGGATGAGCAGTTCTTC; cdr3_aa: CASSRLSGDRDEQFF
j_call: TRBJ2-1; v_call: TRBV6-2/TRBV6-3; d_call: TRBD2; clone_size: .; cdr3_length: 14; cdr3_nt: TGTGCCAGCAGCAAGACTAGCGGGATTAATGAGCAGTTCTTC; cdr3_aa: CASSKTSGINEQFF
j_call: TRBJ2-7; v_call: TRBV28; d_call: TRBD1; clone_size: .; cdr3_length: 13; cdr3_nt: TGTGCCAGCAGTACGACAGGGTCCTACGAGCAGTACTTC; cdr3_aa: CASSTTGSYEQYF
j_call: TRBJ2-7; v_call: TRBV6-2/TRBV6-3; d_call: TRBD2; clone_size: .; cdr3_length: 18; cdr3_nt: TGTGCCAGCAGTTACTCGGCCGGGACTAGCGGGAGGGCCCACGAGCAGTACTTC; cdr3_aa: CASSYSAGTSGRAHEQYF
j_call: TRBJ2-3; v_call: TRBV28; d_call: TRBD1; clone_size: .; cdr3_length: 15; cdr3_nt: TGTGCCAGCAGTCCCGGATACAGGGGGACAGATACGCAGTATTTT; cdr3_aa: CASSPGYRGTDTQYF
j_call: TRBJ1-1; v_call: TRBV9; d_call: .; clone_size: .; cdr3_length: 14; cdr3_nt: TGTGCCAGCAGCGTAGTCCCAAGCGGCACTGAAGCTTTCTTT; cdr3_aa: CASSVVPSGTEAFF